This T cell receptor beta chain was observed in a study of shared clonotypes between healthy human individuals. How the authors handled the data: As immunoSEQ supplied junction-only sequences (without quality scores), filtering differed. Measured with immunoSEQ multiplex PCR; TCRdb has only the in-frame clones, and not every one. That table is the source of V, J and clone size, and D and trimming were worked out from the DNA. Among hundreds of thousands of clones listed, around 96% were seen once. V was cut by 3 bases and J by 1 base, with 7 bases left in between. Germline lookup yields CDR1 SGHDT and CDR2 YYEEEE. This CDR3 spans 13 amino acids. Terminally differentiated effector memory CD45RA+ cells were excluded from the naive CD8 cells, which were CD45RO-negative and positively selected for CCR7.

The chain has TRBV5-6 and TRBJ1-1; D perhaps matches TRBD1 (5 bases). The specimen was naive CD8+ T cells sorted from blood. This TCR derives from a young woman in good health. CDR3 nucleotides: TGTGCCAGCAGCTGGGACCGGAACACTGAAGCTTTCTTT. This codes for CASSWDRNTEAFF.